The 9 T cell receptor beta chains below were found in one sample sequenced in a study of CXCR3-negative and CXCR3-positive naive CD8 T cells. Preparation of TRB cDNA libraries relied on 5' RACE carrying UMI labels. From the 5' RACE reads, TCRdb lists one entry per CDR3 protein and no DNA. The ten top clones account for around 0.62%, within a sample of fewer than 90,000 distinct CDR3 sequences. Study-wide results and limits: CXCR3-positive naive cells had TRB CDR3s that were more hydrophobic than CXCR3-negative naive cells had.

Which antigens these TCRs recognize remains unknown. The sample comprised naive CXCR3+ CD8+ T cells from blood. The subset here: CD45RO-CCR7+CD27+CD95- naive CD8+ T cells expressing CXCR3 (TNR3+). These receptors were collected from a human donor in good health. Some clones in this sample may be carry-over from other donors' samples.

The CDR3 region is CASSYRSRSTGELFF. This chain connects TRBV3-1 to TRBJ2-2; TCRdb returns TRBD1, unconfirmable since there is no DNA. The CDR3 has 15 residues. Germline-derived CDR1 and CDR2 are LGHDT and YNNKEL (reference sequence).

The chain carries TRBV13 and TRBJ1-1; without DNA, the TCRdb call of TRBD1 cannot be checked. The CDR3 has 15 amino acids. In germline, CDR1 is PRHDT, CDR2 FYEKMQ (reference sequence). CDR3: CASSSITTENTEAFF.

The rearrangement links TRBV28 to TRBJ2-7; with no DNA, the TCRdb D assignment of TRBD2 cannot be verified. There are 17 residues in the CDR3. From germline, CDR1 is MDHEN and CDR2 SYDVKM. CDR3 region: CASSFASANGASYEQYF. The variable domain in full, completed from reference TRBV28 and TRBJ2-7, reads DVKVTQSSRYLVKRTGEKVFLECVQDMDHENMFWYRQDPGLGLRLIYFSYDVKMKEKGDIPEGYSVSREKKERFSLILESASTNQTSMYLCASSFASANGASYEQYFGPGTRLTVT.

The gene calls are TRBV15 and TRBJ2-1; absent DNA, TCRdb's TRBD1 call cannot be checked. Germline CDR1 is LNHNV and CDR2 is YYDKDF (reference sequence). This CDR3 has 16 amino acids. The CDR3 is CATSIYQGAEYNEQFF.

The J gene is TRBJ2-1, the V gene TRBV28; TCRdb returns TRBD1, unconfirmable since there is no DNA. CDR1 and CDR2 (germline): MDHEN, SYDVKM. The CDR3 is made up of 14 amino acids. CDR3 protein: CASTPGPSVDEQFF.

This chain links TRBV27 with TRBJ2-1; TCRdb's D call, TRBD2, is unchecked because there is no DNA. The CDR3 loop spans 14 amino acids. The germline V gene encodes CDR1 MNHEY and CDR2 SMNVEV (reference sequence). CDR3 region: CACSPSGSYNEQFF.

The chain uses TRBV29-1 and TRBJ2-5. In germline, CDR1 is SQVTM, CDR2 ANQGSEA. CDR3 length equals 11 residues. The CDR3 region is CSVLGQETQYF. The full variable domain, completed using reference TRBV29-1 and TRBJ2-5, is SAVISQKPSRDICQRGTSLTIQCQVDSQVTMMFWYRQQPGQSLTLIATANQGSEATYESGFVIDKFPISRPNLTFSTLTVSNMSPEDSSIYLCSVLGQETQYFGPGTRLLVL.

The V and J genes are TRBV27 and TRBJ2-7. The CDR3 length is 13 residues. CDR1 is MNHEY, CDR2 SMNVEV, per germline (reference sequence). CDR3 region: CASSLSIGYEQYF.

This chain links TRBV15 with TRBJ2-7. CDR1 is LNHNV, CDR2 YYDKDF, per germline (reference sequence). The CDR3 contains 15 residues. The CDR3 is CATSTHRSPSYEQYF.